These 3 T cell receptor beta chains came from one sample sequenced in a study of T cell responses to AZD1222 COVID-19 vaccine. The protocol was immunoSEQ multiplex PCR, while the TCRdb copy is restricted to in-frame clones and leaves out a portion. Here the sample spans approximately 180,000 clones, more than 75% being singletons. The material was peripheral blood, obtained 28 days after the second AZD1222 dose. These receptors all come from an adult who received the AZD1222 COVID-19 vaccine.

The chain couples TRBV5-1 to TRBJ2-2, with D maybe TRBD2 (5 bases). The CDR3 is made up of 14 amino acids. Germline values: CDR1 SGHRS, CDR2 YFSETQ. Trimming stripped 4 bases from V and 4 bases from J, with 11 bases between. DNA for the CDR3: TGCGCCAGCAGCGGAGGTCCGGGCACCGGGGAGCTGTTTTTT. Protein sequence: CASSGGPGTGELFF.

The V gene is TRBV19, the J gene TRBJ2-5; 13 bases map to TRBD2. Germline V gene data show CDR1 as LNHDA and CDR2 as SQIVND (reference sequence). The CDR3 is 15 amino acids. V gave up 5 bases and J gave up 5 bases; unmatched junction bases: 5. CDR3 in DNA: TGTGCCAGTAGTCCCGGGACTAGCGGGAAGGAGACCCAGTACTTC. Encoded protein: CASSPGTSGKETQYF. Full variable domain (outside the CDR3, taken from reference TRBV19 and TRBJ2-5): DGGITQSPKYLFRKEGQNVTLSCEQNLNHDAMYWYRQDPGQGLRLIYYSQIVNDFQKGDIAEGYSVSREKKESFPLTVTSAQKNPTAFYLCASSPGTSGKETQYFGPGTRLLVL.

The CDR3 DNA reads TGTGCCAGCAGCGAGGAAAGCGGGAGTACCGAGCAGTACTTC. It codes for CASSEESGSTEQYF. The rearrangement links TRBV9 to TRBJ2-7; 8 bases are shared with TRBD2. V dropped 3 bases and J dropped 6; count of bases not matched to a gene: 8. CDR1 SGDLS and CDR2 YYNGEE come from the germline V gene. There are 14 residues in the CDR3.